This passage covers 21 T cell receptor beta chains from one sample sequenced in a study of regulatory T cells in long-lasting Graves disease. In building TCR beta libraries, iRepertoire HTBI primers were used together with Arm-PCR of CDR3 regions. TCRdb reanalysed the multiplex PCR reads using MiXCR and keeps one entry per CDR3 protein. Of a few hundred thousand distinct CDR3 sequences in the sample, roughly 15% were seen once. As for time point: newly diagnosed GD, antithyroid drugs for less than 3 months. Extracted RNA from PBMCs served as the source of the TCR library. Another study also made use of these data, one on T cells in Graves' hyperthyroidism and ophthalmopathy.

Material: peripheral blood mononuclear cells (PBMCs), obtained at new diagnosis, from a patient treated with antithyroid drugs. Every receptor here comes from a woman aged 18 to 35 with Graves disease.

The chain recombines TRBV10-3 with TRBJ2-7; 8 nucleotides agree with TRBD2. CDR3 length: 15 residues. Germline trimming cut 0 bases from V and 3 bases from J; bases unmatched to any gene: 4. The germline gives CDR1 ENHRY, CDR2 SYGVKD. The CDR3 DNA reads TGTGCCATCAGTGAGTCTACTAGCGGAAGCTACGAGCAGTACTTC. Translating gives CAISESTSGSYEQYF.

This clonotype came up many times. This sequence joins TRBV28 and TRBJ2-1; TRBD2 matches 9 bases. The CDR3 is 15 amino acids. Germline V gene data show CDR1 as MDHEN and CDR2 as SYDVKM. Losses at the gene ends were 7 bases for V and 0 bases for J; bases not matched to a gene: 4. The DNA of the CDR3 is TGTGCCAGCAAAATAGCGGGAGCCTCCTACAATGAGCAGTTCTTC. Translated: CASKIAGASYNEQFF.

This clonotype has at least ten counts. The chain couples TRBV12-3 or TRBV12-4 to TRBJ2-5; D possibly corresponds to TRBD1 (5 bases). The V end lost 3 bases, the J end lost 0 bases, and 11 bases lay between the germline ends. This CDR3 is built from 15 residues. CDR3 protein: CASSLSAGHQETQYF. The CDR3 DNA follows: TGTGCCAGCAGTTTGAGTGCAGGGCACCAAGAGACCCAGTACTTC.

This clonotype came up many times. The V gene is TRBV20-1, the J gene TRBJ2-5; 11 nucleotides align to TRBD2. The CDR3 has 14 amino acids. Germline V CDR1 and CDR2: DFQATT, SNEGSKA (reference sequence). V dropped 5 bases and J dropped 5; count of bases not matched to a gene: 7. In DNA, the CDR3 is TGCAGTGCTCCGAGGGCTAGCGGGAGGGAGACCCAGTACTTC. Translated: CSAPRASGRETQYF.

This clonotype was found a few times. This sequence joins TRBV7-2 and TRBJ2-2, with TRBD2 matching 10 bases. The trim removed 4 bases at V and 6 bases at J, leaving 8 bases unmatched. The CDR3 has 16 residues. Germline values: CDR1 SGHTA, CDR2 FQGNSA. The CDR3 loop reads CASSYSSGSSPGELFF. The CDR3 DNA reads TGTGCCAGCAGCTACTCTAGCGGGAGCAGTCCCGGGGAGCTGTTTTTT.

This clonotype was seen many times. This chain uses TRBV11-2 with TRBJ2-3; 7 nucleotides line up with TRBD2. J lost 2 bases, V lost 1 base, and 6 bases had no gene match. Germline V gene lookup returns CDR1 SGHAT and CDR2 FQNNGV. The CDR3 consists of 16 residues. Here the CDR3 DNA reads TGTGCCAGCAGCTTAGGTGGGGGGGATGTCACAGATACGCAGTATTTT. This encodes CASSLGGGDVTDTQYF. Variable domain in full (rest from reference TRBV11-2 and TRBJ2-3): EAGVAQSPRYKIIEKRQSVAFWCNPISGHATLYWYQQILGQGPKLLIQFQNNGVVDDSQLPKDRFSAERLKGVDSTLKIQPAKLEDSAVYLCASSLGGGDVTDTQYFGPGTRLTVL.

The chain links TRBV19 to TRBJ2-1, with no clear D. V was cut by 3 bases and J by 9 bases, with 18 bases left in between. The CDR3 contains 15 residues. The germline CDR1 and CDR2 sequences are LNHDA and SQIVND (reference sequence). The CDR3 DNA reads TGTGCCAGTAGTATTGGCACTGCGCTTTGGGGTGAGCAGTTCTTC. Protein product: CASSIGTALWGEQFF.

At least ten counts were recorded for this clonotype. V is TRBV28 and J is TRBJ1-5; 8 nucleotides match TRBD1. The CDR3 runs to 13 residues. Germline CDR1 reads MDHEN; CDR2 reads SYDVKM. V was pared by 6 bases and J by 7 bases, with 5 bases of the junction left unmatched. CDR3 bases: TGTGCCAGCAGAATGGACAGGGTGCAGCCCCAGCATTTT. It codes for CASRMDRVQPQHF.

This clonotype was recorded at least ten times. The chain links TRBV20-1 to TRBJ2-2; TRBD2 matches at 13 bases. V lost 2 bases to trimming and J lost 7 bases; unmatched junction nucleotides: 4. Germline values: CDR1 DFQATT, CDR2 SNEGSKA (reference sequence). The length of the CDR3 is 15 residues. CDR3 nucleotides: TGCAGTGCTAGACCGGGACTAGCGGGAAGCGGGGAGCTGTTTTTT. Translated, it gives CSARPGLAGSGELFF.

Many counts were recorded for this clonotype. The chain has TRBV7-2 and TRBJ2-5; D tentatively reads TRBD1 or TRBD2 (5 bases each). This CDR3 has 14 amino acids. Germline CDR1 reads SGHTA; CDR2 reads FQGNSA. V lost 4 bases and J 3 bases, leaving 12 bases between the germline ends. The CDR3 DNA reads TGTGCCAGCAGCTCCGGGACGGCCAAAGAGACCCAGTACTTC. Translated, it gives CASSSGTAKETQYF.

Ten or more counts support this clonotype. The rearrangement uses TRBV15 and TRBJ2-5, with D perhaps TRBD2 (6 bases). The CDR3 totals 16 residues. V lost 0 bases and J 4 bases, leaving 15 bases between the germline ends. Per the germline V gene, CDR1 is LNHNV and CDR2 is YYDKDF (reference sequence). CDR3 residues: CATSRDLGGIGETQYF. CDR3 DNA sequence: TGTGCCACCAGCAGAGATCTCGGCGGGATTGGAGAGACCCAGTACTTC.

This clonotype has ten or more counts. The J gene is TRBJ1-6, the V gene TRBV27; 8 bases are shared with TRBD1. Losses at the gene ends were 6 bases for V and 9 bases for J; bases not matched to a gene: 10. This CDR3 region has 15 residues. Germline V gives CDR1 MNHEY, CDR2 SMNVEV (reference sequence). CDR3 protein: CASSQGQGASSPLHF. The CDR3 nucleotides read TGTGCCAGCAGCCAAGGTCAGGGGGCCAGTTCACCCCTCCACTTT.

This clonotype showed up just a few times. CDR3: CSVEKSDTNYGYTF. The CDR3 DNA reads as TGCAGCGTTGAGAAGTCCGACACAAACTATGGCTACACCTTC. The chain couples TRBV29-1 to TRBJ1-2; D gene ambiguous. Germline loops: CDR1 SQVTM, CDR2 ANQGSEA. V was pared by 3 bases and J by 2 bases, with 13 bases between. This CDR3 comprises 14 residues.

This clonotype was recorded a few times. The CDR3 protein is CATSEASGRYNEQFF. The DNA of the CDR3 is TGTGCCACCAGTGAGGCTAGCGGGAGGTACAATGAGCAGTTCTTC. The chain couples TRBV24-1 to TRBJ2-1; 11 bases line up with TRBD2. V trimming: 4 bases; J trimming: 4 bases; junction bases outside the gene matches: 2. Germline loops: CDR1 KGHDR, CDR2 SFDVKD. This CDR3 contains 15 residues.

The genes are TRBV6-5 and TRBJ2-6, with D unclear. The CDR3 spans 15 residues. V was trimmed by 2 bases and J by 2 bases, leaving 7 bases between them. Germline assignment: CDR1 MNHEY and CDR2 SVGAGI. The CDR3 DNA is TGTGCCAGCAGTTACCCGACACCTGGGGCCAACGTCCTGACTTTC. It yields the protein CASSYPTPGANVLTF.

The table lists this clonotype with many counts. V is TRBV12-3 or TRBV12-4 and J is TRBJ2-7; 7 positions match TRBD1. This CDR3 is 16 amino acids long. V lost 0 bases to trimming and J lost 5 bases; unmatched junction nucleotides: 10. The CDR3 DNA sequence: TGTGCCAGCAGTTTAGCGAAAGGGGGCTCGGGCGACGAGCAGTACTTC. Translating gives CASSLAKGGSGDEQYF.

This clonotype was found many times. The chain couples TRBV20-1 to TRBJ1-1, with TRBD1 identical over 9 bases. The CDR3 is made up of 12 amino acids. Germline CDR1 is DFQATT and CDR2 is SNEGSKA (reference sequence). J was trimmed by 5 bases and V by 4 bases; bases with no gene match: 2. This CDR3 is CSANDRGTEAFF. The CDR3 DNA sequence: TGCAGTGCTAACGACAGGGGGACTGAAGCTTTCTTT.

This clonotype was counted ten times or more. This chain connects TRBV2 to TRBJ1-1; D is undetermined. The CDR3 runs to 15 residues. V dropped 5 bases and J dropped 2 bases, with 15 bases sitting between them. Germline assignment: CDR1 SNHLY and CDR2 FYNNEI. The CDR3 nucleotides are TGTGCCAGCAGTCCCGAGGTGAGATTAAACACTGAAGCTTTCTTT. It is translated as CASSPEVRLNTEAFF. The entire variable domain, with the rest obtained from reference TRBV2 and TRBJ1-1, is as follows: EPEVTQTPSHQVTQMGQEVILRCVPISNHLYFYWYRQILGQKVEFLVSFYNNEISEKSEIFDDQFSVERPDGSNFTLKIRSTKLEDSAMYFCASSPEVRLNTEAFFGQGTRLTVV.

Concerning this clonotype itself: Since a far larger clone is one base different, this is likely a read error. The chain is built from TRBV11-2 and TRBJ2-1; TRBD2 matches 9 bases. The CDR3 covers 17 residues. V lost 5 bases to trimming and J lost 10 bases; unmatched junction nucleotides: 18. Germline CDR1 SGHAT, CDR2 FQNNGV. CDR3 in DNA: TGTGCCAGCAGCCTGTGGGGTGCGGCGGGAGGGCCCATCGAGCAGTTCTTC. Encoded protein: CASSLWGAAGGPIEQFF. The whole variable domain, filled in from reference TRBV11-2 and TRBJ2-1, reads EAGVAQSPRYKIIEKRQSVAFWCNPISGHATLYWYQQILGQGPKLLIQFQNNGVVDDSQLPKDRFSAERLKGVDSTLKIQPAKLEDSAVYLCASSLWGAAGGPIEQFFGPGTRLTVL.

This clonotype has more than one count but fewer than ten. A much bigger clone sits one base away, suggesting this may be a read error. The rearrangement joins TRBV12-3 or TRBV12-4 to TRBJ1-4; the D is unclear. CDR3 length: 14 amino acids. Between the trimmed V and J ends, which lost 1 base and 3 bases, there was a span of 6 bases. CDR3 in amino acids: CASSLGAANEKLFF. The CDR3 bases are TGTGCCAGCAGTTTAGGGGCAGCTAATGAAAAACTGTTTTTT.

Remarks on this clonotype: The CDR3 does not end in the conserved phenylalanine or tryptophan, so this is likely a read error. The DNA is left out, because the CDR3 cannot be placed on it with certainty; the CDR3 is given as TCRdb lists it. The J gene is TRBJ1-2, the V gene TRBV28. Germline V gene lookup returns CDR1 MDHEN and CDR2 SYDVKM. The CDR3 spans 11 residues, counting both ends. Here the CDR3 reads CASSFKSVVAL.